These 18 T cell receptor beta chains were sequenced from one sample in a study of T cell changes during pregnancy in multiple sclerosis. Sequencing was performed with immunoSEQ multiplex PCR; in TCRdb, only in-frame clones are kept and a portion is missing. This sample has tens of thousands of clones, with about 92% found just once. The sample in question was peripheral blood, obtained in the third trimester of pregnancy. Source of these receptors: a female donor in good health, enrolled as a control in a pregnancy study.

The chain uses TRBV5-5 and TRBJ2-5, with TRBD1 identical over 8 bases. Germline values: CDR1 SGHKS, CDR2 YYEKEE (reference sequence). The ends lost 2 bases at V and 8 bases at J; junction bases unmatched: 14. The CDR3 is made up of 16 amino acids. Here the CDR3 DNA reads TGTGCCAGCAGCTTTTCCCGGACAGGGACGGGGGTTACCCAGTACTTC. It yields the protein CASSFSRTGTGVTQYF.

The sample holds a few counts of this clone. V usage is TRBV19 and J usage is TRBJ1-5; the match to TRBD1 covers 7 bases. The length of the CDR3 is 14 residues. After removal of 6 bases from V and 11 bases from J, the junction contained 13 bases not matched to a gene. From germline, CDR1 is LNHDA and CDR2 SQIVND (reference sequence). The CDR3 reads CASSQTGTVETQHF. As DNA, the CDR3 is TGTGCCAGTAGCCAGACAGGGACGGTAGAGACCCAGCATTTT.

J is TRBJ1-1 and V is TRBV13, with D hard to call. V lost 5 bases and J 8 bases, leaving 18 bases between the germline ends. The germline CDR1 and CDR2 sequences are PRHDT and FYEKMQ (reference sequence). CDR3 length: 14 amino acids. CDR3 sequence (DNA): TGTGCCAGCAGCCCTAGAATGTTCGTGAGCGAAGCTTTCTTT. Its translation is CASSPRMFVSEAFF.

This clone was seen once. This sequence joins TRBV28 and TRBJ1-5; 8 bases agree with TRBD1. This CDR3 is 15 amino acids long. CDR1 is MDHEN and CDR2 is SYDVKM in the germline V gene. The trim removed 6 bases at V and 2 bases at J, leaving 6 bases unmatched. CDR3 in DNA: TGTGCCAGCAGCCTGGACAGGGATGGCAATCAGCCCCAGCATTTT. Translation: CASSLDRDGNQPQHF. The full variable domain, completed using reference TRBV28 and TRBJ1-5, is DVKVTQSSRYLVKRTGEKVFLECVQDMDHENMFWYRQDPGLGLRLIYFSYDVKMKEKGDIPEGYSVSREKKERFSLILESASTNQTSMYLCASSLDRDGNQPQHFGDGTRLSIL.

This chain connects TRBV5-1 to TRBJ2-2; D is ambiguous. V dropped 2 bases and J dropped 2 bases, with 10 bases sitting between them. CDR3 size: 15 residues. Germline values: CDR1 SGHRS, CDR2 YFSETQ. Here the CDR3 DNA reads TGCGCCAGCAGCTTTAGGCAGGCTAACACCGGGGAGCTGTTTTTT. It specifies CASSFRQANTGELFF. The variable domain in full, with the rest retrieved from reference TRBV5-1 and TRBJ2-2, is KAGVTQTPRYLIKTRGQQVTLSCSPISGHRSVSWYQQTPGQGLQFLFEYFSETQRNKGNFPGRFSGRQFSNSRSEMNVSTLELGDSALYLCASSFRQANTGELFFGEGSRLTVL.

This clone was recorded once. This CDR3 reads CASSLVGQGRDQPQHF. The CDR3 DNA reads TGTGCCAGCAGCTTGGTTGGACAGGGAAGGGATCAGCCCCAGCATTTT. The chain links TRBV5-6 to TRBJ1-5, with 8 bases that match TRBD1. Germline CDR1 SGHDT, CDR2 YYEEEE. V trimming: 0 bases; J trimming: 5 bases; junction bases outside the gene matches: 7. The CDR3 sequence is 16 residues long.

Concerning this clone itself: The sample carries other DNA sequences with the same CDR3. The chain combines TRBV9 with TRBJ1-1; unclear D gene. Trimming removed 0 bases from V and 5 bases from J, with 8 bases in between. CDR3 size: 13 residues. Germline assignment: CDR1 SGDLS and CDR2 YYNGEE. Written as DNA, the CDR3 is TGTGCCAGCAGCGTAGGAGGGAGGACTGAAGCTTTCTTT. It codes for CASSVGGRTEAFF.

This clone was observed once. The genes are TRBV5-1 and TRBJ1-6; 7 bases are shared with TRBD1. The V and J ends lost 2 bases and 7 bases, in that order; junction bases with no gene match: 6. CDR3 length equals 15 residues. Germline V lookup: CDR1 SGHRS, CDR2 YFSETQ. The CDR3 DNA follows: TGCGCCAGCAGCTTTACAGGGGTAGGAAATTCACCCCTCCACTTT. This translates into CASSFTGVGNSPLHF.

The chain links TRBV2 to TRBJ1-5; no clear D. The CDR3 totals 15 residues. The germline CDR1 and CDR2 sequences are SNHLY and FYNNEI. V dropped 1 base and J dropped 0 bases, with 7 bases sitting between them. The DNA of the CDR3 is TGTGCCAGCAGTGAAGGGCACCTTAGCAATCAGCCCCAGCATTTT. It specifies CASSEGHLSNQPQHF.

The rearrangement uses TRBV29-1 and TRBJ2-7, with D uncertain. CDR1 and CDR2 from the germline V gene are SQVTM and ANQGSEA. With 4 bases removed from V and 0 bases from J, the gap between germline ends came to 13 bases. The CDR3 has 14 residues. The CDR3 loop reads CSVAEGATSYEQYF. For the CDR3, the DNA is TGCAGCGTTGCGGAAGGAGCGACCTCCTACGAGCAGTACTTC.

This chain links TRBV5-6 with TRBJ2-7, with TRBD2 matching over 11 bases. CDR3 size: 16 residues. The junction had 4 bases not matched to a gene; V was cut back by 1 base and J by 1 base. Germline CDR1 SGHDT, CDR2 YYEEEE. As DNA, the CDR3 is TGTGCCAGCAGCTTGCAGGGGACTAGCGGTTCCTACGAGCAGTACTTC. It codes for CASSLQGTSGSYEQYF.

The V gene is TRBV6-1, the J gene TRBJ2-2, with TRBD1 matching 11 bases. V lost 3 bases, J lost 4 bases, and 7 bases stayed unmatched. Per the germline V gene, CDR1 is MNHNS and CDR2 is SASEGT. This CDR3 has 17 residues. CDR3 sequence (DNA): TGTGCCAGCAGTGAGGGGGGAGGGACAGGGGGCACCGGGGAGCTGTTTTTT. Protein product: CASSEGGGTGGTGELFF.

The table lists this clone with many counts. The J gene is TRBJ1-2, the V gene TRBV7-9; TRBD1 matches 7 bases. Germline loops: CDR1 SEHNR, CDR2 FQNEAQ (reference sequence). The trim removed 4 bases at V and 0 bases at J, leaving 5 bases unmatched. CDR3 length: 15 residues. The CDR3 spells CASSSGTVANYGYTF. The CDR3 DNA reads TGTGCCAGCAGCTCGGGGACAGTAGCTAACTATGGCTACACCTTC.

This chain connects TRBV29-1 to TRBJ2-7, with 9 bases matching TRBD1. The CDR3 is 15 residues long. Germline V gene data show CDR1 as SQVTM and CDR2 as ANQGSEA. V lost 5 bases and J lost 1; bases outside the gene matches: 9. CDR3: CSVTGTGTFSYEQYF. Written as DNA, the CDR3 is TGCAGCGTTACCGGGACAGGGACTTTTTCCTACGAGCAGTACTTC.

This clone was counted once. The chain joins TRBV11-2 to TRBJ2-7; no firm D call. The germline V gene has CDR1 SGHAT and CDR2 FQNNGV. The V end was cut by 3 bases, the J end by 6 bases, with 9 bases between. CDR3 length equals 12 residues. The CDR3 sequence: CASSLLAVEQYF. For the CDR3, the DNA is TGTGCCAGCAGCTTGTTGGCTGTCGAGCAGTACTTC. The full variable domain, its missing parts supplied by reference TRBV11-2 and TRBJ2-7, is EAGVAQSPRYKIIEKRQSVAFWCNPISGHATLYWYQQILGQGPKLLIQFQNNGVVDDSQLPKDRFSAERLKGVDSTLKIQPAKLEDSAVYLCASSLLAVEQYFGPGTRLTVT.

This clone is categorized as medium-sized (0.01 to 0.1%). DNA for the CDR3: TGCGCCAGCAGCCAAGAGCGGGGGCAGGGGAACAATCAGCCCCAGCATTTT. This gives the protein CASSQERGQGNNQPQHF. The V and J genes are TRBV4-1 and TRBJ1-5; tentatively, D is TRBD1 (6 bases). The V gene lost 0 bases and the J gene lost 3 bases, with 15 bases spanning the gap. The CDR3 is 17 residues long. CDR1 is MGHRA and CDR2 is YSYEKL in the germline V gene.

The chain links TRBV7-6 to TRBJ1-3, with D perhaps TRBD1 (5 bases). Trimming left V 1 base short and J 0 bases short, with 10 bases between. The length of the CDR3 is 16 residues. The V gene's germline CDR1 is SGHVS and CDR2 FNYEAQ. In DNA form, the CDR3 reads TGTGCCAGCAGCTTAGGGGGCCTGGACTCTGGAAACACCATATATTTT. It encodes CASSLGGLDSGNTIYF.

CDR3 DNA sequence: TGCGCCAGCAGCCTGGGGGGTGGCTACACCTTC. It is translated as CASSLGGGYTF. The V gene is TRBV4-1, the J gene TRBJ1-2; TRBD1 might be the D (5 bases). Trimming left V 4 bases short and J 7 bases short, with 7 bases between. The CDR3 runs to 11 residues. Germline CDR1 MGHRA, CDR2 YSYEKL.